One and the same sample provided the 23 T cell receptor beta chains below, sequenced in a study of T cells in Graves' hyperthyroidism and ophthalmopathy. Amplified regions were TCR beta CDR3 sequences from RNA transcripts. With the HTBI primer set, the TCR CDR3 went through a first round of RT-PCR. TCRdb redid the calling of the multiplex PCR reads with MiXCR, one entry per CDR3 protein. The data hold around 600,000 distinct CDR3 sequences, with roughly 15% observed a single time. Specimen: blood. These receptors were taken from a woman in her 50s with Graves' ophthalmopathy.

At least ten counts were recorded for this clonotype. This sequence joins TRBV3-1 and TRBJ2-1, with D hard to call. The CDR3 is 15 amino acids. The germline V gene has CDR1 LGHDT and CDR2 YNNKEL (reference sequence). The V gene lost 0 bases and the J gene lost 1 base, with 7 bases spanning the gap. CDR3 loop: CASSQEVISYNEQFF. Written as DNA, the CDR3 is TGTGCCAGCAGCCAAGAAGTAATATCCTACAATGAGCAGTTCTTC.

The chain is built from TRBV5-8 and TRBJ2-7, with D perhaps matching TRBD2 (6 bases). The CDR3 is made up of 15 amino acids. Trimming removed 1 base at V and 1 base at J, with 12 bases between. The germline V gene has CDR1 SGHTS and CDR2 YDEGEE. The CDR3 region has the DNA TGTGCCAGCAGCTTGTCGGAGGGGAGGTCCTACGAGCAGTACTTC. Protein: CASSLSEGRSYEQYF.

This clonotype was seen at least ten times. V and J are TRBV28 and TRBJ1-1, with D hard to call. The V end was cut by 6 bases, the J end by 1 base, with 18 bases between. This CDR3 is 16 amino acids long. Germline lookup yields CDR1 MDHEN and CDR2 SYDVKM. This CDR3 reads CASSPAGWSGNTEAFF. In nucleotides, the CDR3 is TGTGCCAGCAGCCCAGCGGGGTGGAGTGGGAACACTGAAGCTTTCTTT.

In its sample, this clonotype was seen many times. The chain links TRBV7-8 to TRBJ1-5, with 8 bases that match TRBD1. After removal of 4 bases from V and 3 bases from J, the junction contained 2 bases not matched to a gene. The CDR3 is 14 amino acids. Looked up from germline, CDR1 is SGHVS and CDR2 is FQNEAQ. The DNA of the CDR3 is TGTGCCAGCAGCTCGACAGGGGACAATCAGCCCCAGCATTTT. This codes for CASSSTGDNQPQHF.

The J gene is TRBJ2-2, the V gene TRBV20-1, with D perhaps given as TRBD1 or TRBD2 (6 bases each). Per the germline V gene, CDR1 is DFQATT and CDR2 is SNEGSKA (reference sequence). The ends were cut back, 2 bases at V and 4 bases at J, with 23 bases in the middle. CDR3 size: 18 residues. CDR3 amino acids: CSARPPGGPAGSTGELFF. The CDR3 region has the DNA TGCAGTGCTAGACCCCCTGGGGGGCCAGCTGGAAGCACCGGGGAGCTGTTTTTT.

This rearrangement joins TRBV28 to TRBJ1-2; TRBD1 matches at 7 bases. The trim removed 4 bases at V and 4 bases at J, leaving 3 bases unmatched. The germline gives CDR1 MDHEN, CDR2 SYDVKM. The CDR3 has 13 amino acids. The CDR3 protein is CASSSTGPYGYTF. The DNA of the CDR3 is TGTGCCAGCAGTTCGACAGGGCCCTATGGCTACACCTTC.

This clonotype was counted many times. The chain carries TRBV6-2 or TRBV6-3 and TRBJ2-5, with TRBD2 identical over 9 bases. The germline gives CDR1 MNHEY, CDR2 SVGEGT. J was trimmed by 4 bases and V by 0 bases; bases with no gene match: 15. The CDR3 has 19 residues. The CDR3 here is CASSYSDKGVSGSRETQYF. DNA for the CDR3: TGTGCCAGCAGTTACTCTGATAAAGGGGTTAGCGGGAGTCGAGAGACCCAGTACTTC.

This clonotype was counted ten times or more. The chain links TRBV12-3 or TRBV12-4 to TRBJ2-7; either TRBD1 or TRBD2 may fit D (5 bases each). Trimming removed 2 bases at V and 4 bases at J, with 12 bases between. The CDR3 sequence is 14 residues long. CDR3 region: CASSLQGPLYEQYF. In DNA form, the CDR3 reads TGTGCCAGCAGTTTACAGGGACCGTTGTACGAGCAGTACTTC.

The sample holds many counts of this clonotype. The genes are TRBV5-1 and TRBJ2-2, with D perhaps TRBD1 or TRBD2 (7 bases each). CDR1 and CDR2 (germline): SGHRS, YFSETQ. This CDR3 comprises 16 residues. Deletions cut 0 bases from V and 4 bases from J, with 13 bases between. As DNA, the CDR3 is TGCGCCAGCAGCTTGGCCAGGGGGGGCAGCACCGGGGAGCTGTTTTTT. Its protein product is CASSLARGGSTGELFF.

This clonotype came up many times. This sequence joins TRBV20-1 and TRBJ2-1; TRBD2 matches 16 bases. V lost 5 bases and J lost 3; bases outside the gene matches: 4. The CDR3 is 16 amino acids. Germline CDR1 is DFQATT and CDR2 is SNEGSKA (reference sequence). CDR3 residues: CSAPGLAGGFYNEQFF. DNA of the CDR3: TGCAGTGCTCCGGGACTAGCGGGAGGGTTCTACAATGAGCAGTTCTTC.

At least ten counts were recorded for this clonotype. A clone one base away is much larger, so this may be a read error. The chain employs TRBV28 and TRBJ2-7; D call uncertain. The ends were cut back, 2 bases at V and 0 bases at J, with 17 bases in the middle. The CDR3 spans 17 residues. Germline CDR1 is MDHEN and CDR2 is SYDVKM. CDR3 in amino acids: CASSLMGGARRSYEQYF. For the CDR3, the DNA is TGTGCCAGCAGTTTAATGGGCGGAGCGAGGCGCTCCTACGAGCAGTACTTC.

To note about this clonotype: A much larger clone differs by one base, so this may be a read error. The J gene is TRBJ2-5, the V gene TRBV9, with unresolved D. The CDR3 contains 15 residues. Germline V CDR1 and CDR2: SGDLS, YYNGEE. CDR3 DNA sequence: TGTGCCAACAGCGTAGAAGGTAGCCCCACTTTGACCCAGTACTTC. Translation: CANSVEGSPTLTQYF.

At least ten counts were recorded for this clonotype. The J gene is TRBJ2-7, the V gene TRBV27; 9 nucleotides align to TRBD1. The CDR3 covers 15 residues. From germline, CDR1 is MNHEY and CDR2 SMNVEV (reference sequence). Trimming cost V 5 bases and J 3 bases; bases outside gene matches: 8. The DNA of the CDR3 is TGTGCCAGCAGTGCCCGGACAGGGGTCATCTACGAGCAGTACTTC. Protein sequence: CASSARTGVIYEQYF.

Ten or more counts support this clonotype. This chain connects TRBV28 to TRBJ2-2; 13 positions agree with TRBD2. The CDR3 is made up of 18 amino acids. V dropped 4 bases and J dropped 7; count of bases not matched to a gene: 12. The germline CDR1 and CDR2 sequences are MDHEN and SYDVKM. Here the CDR3 reads CASSSPLGTSGKSGELFF. In DNA, the CDR3 is TGTGCCAGCAGTTCCCCTCTCGGGACTAGCGGGAAGAGCGGGGAGCTGTTTTTT.

The J gene is TRBJ2-1, the V gene TRBV19, with TRBD2 matching over 10 bases. The germline V gene encodes CDR1 LNHDA and CDR2 SQIVND (reference sequence). Germline trimming cut 5 bases from V and 1 base from J; bases unmatched to any gene: 2. This CDR3 is built from 15 residues. The CDR3 loop reads CASSLAGESYNEQFF. The CDR3 nucleotides are TGTGCCAGTAGTCTAGCGGGAGAGTCCTACAATGAGCAGTTCTTC.

The rearrangement links TRBV20-1 to TRBJ2-3; 8 nucleotides line up with TRBD1. Trimming at V came to 4 bases and at J to 5 bases, leaving 8 bases not matched to a gene. CDR3 size: 14 residues. Germline values: CDR1 DFQATT, CDR2 SNEGSKA (reference sequence). The DNA for the CDR3 is TGCAGTGCTATACCAGGGGGCGCGGGAGATACGCAGTATTTT. It is translated as CSAIPGGAGDTQYF.

Many counts were recorded for this clonotype. The chain carries TRBV5-1 and TRBJ2-1, with D maybe TRBD2 (5 bases). The CDR3 contains 16 residues. The germline CDR1 and CDR2 sequences are SGHRS and YFSETQ. Trimming removed 3 bases at V and 10 bases at J, with 23 bases between. The chain's CDR3 is CASSYHLRAYEREQFF. In DNA form, the CDR3 reads TGCGCCAGCAGCTACCACCTGCGGGCCTACGAACGAGAGCAGTTCTTC.

This clonotype has a count of ten or more. The chain is built from TRBV7-8 and TRBJ1-3, with D unclear. CDR3 length: 17 residues. V shed 1 base and J shed 0 bases, with 13 bases lying between them. Germline CDR1 is SGHVS and CDR2 is FQNEAQ. CDR3 DNA sequence: TGTGCCAGCAGCTTAGGTCGGGAACCAAGCTCTGGAAACACCATATATTTT. Protein sequence: CASSLGREPSSGNTIYF.

This chain links TRBV4-2 with TRBJ2-5; 9 bases are shared with TRBD2. The CDR3 sequence is 17 residues long. The V and J ends lost 1 base and 4 bases, in that order; junction bases with no gene match: 10. Germline assignment: CDR1 LGHNA and CDR2 YNFKEQ. CDR3 in amino acids: CASSQGDQAGGLETQYF. CDR3 nucleotides: TGTGCCAGCAGCCAAGGCGACCAAGCGGGAGGTTTAGAGACCCAGTACTTC.

Many counts were recorded for this clonotype. The V gene is TRBV28, the J gene TRBJ2-7; TRBD1 might be the D (6 bases). Trimming cost V 3 bases and J 0 bases, with 15 bases left between them. CDR1 and CDR2 from the germline V gene are MDHEN and SYDVKM. The CDR3 loop spans 16 amino acids. The DNA for the CDR3 is TGTGCCAGCAGTTTCTCCCAGGGGACCCTCTCCTACGAGCAGTACTTC. Translating gives CASSFSQGTLSYEQYF.

This clonotype was detected many times. The V call is TRBV7-9, the J call TRBJ2-7, with 12 positions matching TRBD2. Germline values: CDR1 SEHNR, CDR2 FQNEAQ (reference sequence). Unmatched junction bases numbered 5, after V lost 2 bases and J lost 6 bases. The CDR3 has 15 residues. This CDR3 is CASSLLAGGGGEQYF. CDR3 nucleotide sequence: TGTGCCAGCAGCTTACTAGCGGGAGGGGGCGGCGAGCAGTACTTC. The full variable domain, completed using reference TRBV7-9 and TRBJ2-7, is DTGVSQNPRHKITKRGQNVTFRCDPISEHNRLYWYRQTLGQGPEFLTYFQNEAQLEKSRLLSDRFSAERPKGSFSTLEIQRTEQGDSAMYLCASSLLAGGGGEQYFGPGTRLTVT.

The chain has TRBV19 and TRBJ1-2; no reliable D call. The ends were cut back, 3 bases at V and 7 bases at J, with 12 bases in the middle. CDR3 length: 13 amino acids. CDR1 and CDR2 (germline): LNHDA, SQIVND (reference sequence). Here the CDR3 DNA reads TGTGCCAGTAGTATTGAGTCGGGGTTTGGCTACACCTTC. It specifies CASSIESGFGYTF.

The rearrangement joins TRBV28 to TRBJ1-5; no reliable D call. The CDR3 sequence is 13 residues long. Germline-derived CDR1 and CDR2 are MDHEN and SYDVKM. V was trimmed by 3 bases and J by 3 bases, leaving 6 bases between them. CDR3 in DNA: TGTGCCAGCAGTTTCGCCTTCAATCAGCCCCAGCATTTT. Encoded protein: CASSFAFNQPQHF.